The entry below gives a single T cell receptor (beta chain) sequence along with its context. The germline gives CDR1 LGHDT, CDR2 YNNKEL (reference sequence). The CDR3 has 16 amino acids. V was clipped by 4 bases and J by 3 bases; unmatched bases: 3. The data were produced by immunoSEQ multiplex PCR, yet TCRdb's version contains in-frame clones alone and is incomplete. The sample yields some 190,000 clones, 80% seen once. This sample is drawn from a study of blood T cell repertoires in COVID-19. This TCR came from a man in his fifties or sixties who had been exposed to COVID-19. The chain employs TRBV3-1 (or the pseudogene TRBV3-2) and TRBJ2-3; 14 nucleotides align to TRBD2. Sequencing used PBMCs or T cells enriched from blood (not recorded which). CDR3 in amino acids: CASSRGLAGATDTQYF. The CDR3 DNA reads TGTGCCAGCAGCCGGGGACTAGCGGGGGCTACAGATACGCAGTATTTT.